Each of the 27 T cell receptor beta chains below was sequenced from the same sample in a study of shared clonotypes between healthy human individuals. Profiled with immunoSEQ multiplex PCR; TCRdb holds only in-frame clones, not every one. This table has about 480,000 clones, 60% to 80% appearing once. The sequenced sample consisted of PBMCs. These receptors were obtained from a woman aged 35 to 49 in good health. Some clones in this sample may be carry-over from other donors' samples.

This chain connects TRBV4-1 to TRBJ2-5; 7 nucleotides line up with TRBD2. The V gene end was trimmed by 0 bases and the J gene end by 0 bases; junction bases not matched to a gene: 10. CDR1 is MGHRA and CDR2 is YSYEKL in the germline V gene. This CDR3 contains 18 residues. The CDR3: CASSQDWGGPEHQETQYF. CDR3 coding DNA: TGCGCCAGCAGCCAAGATTGGGGGGGACCAGAACACCAAGAGACCCAGTACTTC.

For the CDR3, the DNA is TGTGCCAGCTCACCACCGTCTTACCACGAGCAGTACTTC. It codes for CASSPPSYHEQYF. The chain couples TRBV18 to TRBJ2-7; D is ambiguous. CDR3 length: 13 amino acids. Germline CDR1 reads KGHSH; CDR2 reads LQKENI. Deletions cut 0 bases from V and 5 bases from J, with 8 bases between.

The CDR3 DNA reads TGTGCCAGCAGCCGCGGACAGGGGAGTACTGAAGCTTTCTTT. Protein: CASSRGQGSTEAFF. This chain links TRBV6-6 with TRBJ1-1; 9 bases agree with TRBD1. The CDR3 sequence is 14 residues long. Per germline, CDR1 MNHNY and CDR2 SVGAGI (reference sequence). The ends lost 6 bases at V and 5 bases at J; junction bases unmatched: 7.

DNA for the CDR3: TGTGCCAGCAGGCCGGGACAGAACTACGAGCAGTACTTC. Encoded protein: CASRPGQNYEQYF. This chain connects TRBV28 to TRBJ2-7; 7 bases map to TRBD1. Germline V gene lookup returns CDR1 MDHEN and CDR2 SYDVKM. Losses at the gene ends were 6 bases for V and 3 bases for J; bases not matched to a gene: 5. The CDR3 extends over 13 amino acids.

This sequence joins TRBV19 and TRBJ1-4, with TRBD1 as a possible D gene (5 bases). Trimming removed 6 bases from V and 7 bases from J, with 18 bases in between. CDR3 size: 15 residues. Per germline, CDR1 LNHDA and CDR2 SQIVND (reference sequence). The chain's CDR3 is CASSKRTPGGEKLFF. For the CDR3, the DNA is TGTGCCAGTAGCAAACGGACTCCCGGGGGTGAAAAACTGTTTTTT.

This clone was observed many times. The chain has TRBV2 and TRBJ2-1, with D perhaps matching TRBD1 (5 bases). Trimming removed 4 bases from V and 7 bases from J, with 14 bases in between. The CDR3 has 14 amino acids. Looked up from germline, CDR1 is SNHLY and CDR2 is FYNNEI. The CDR3 reads CASSVWQGSNEQFF. In DNA, the CDR3 is TGTGCCAGCAGTGTTTGGCAGGGATCGAATGAGCAGTTCTTC.

The V and J genes are TRBV10-2 and TRBJ1-3; TRBD1 matches 7 bases. This CDR3 region has 15 residues. The germline V gene encodes CDR1 WSHSY and CDR2 SAAADI. With 6 bases clipped from V and 0 bases from J, the junction kept 5 bases outside the gene matches. The CDR3 protein is CASSGTADSGNTIYF. DNA of the CDR3: TGCGCCAGCAGCGGGACAGCGGACTCTGGAAACACCATATATTTT.

This chain joins TRBV5-6 and TRBJ2-1; 13 bases are shared with TRBD2. With 2 bases clipped from V and 8 bases from J, the junction kept 1 base outside the gene matches. This CDR3 contains 14 residues. CDR1 and CDR2 from the germline V gene are SGHDT and YYEEEE. Here the CDR3 DNA reads TGTGCCAGCAGCTTAGGACTAGCGGGAGATGAGCAGTTCTTC. It encodes CASSLGLAGDEQFF. The whole variable domain, filled in from reference TRBV5-6 and TRBJ2-1, reads DAGVTQSPTHLIKTRGQQVTLRCSPKSGHDTVSWYQQALGQGPQFIFQYYEEEERQRGNFPDRFSGHQFPNYSSELNVNALLLGDSALYLCASSLGLAGDEQFFGPGTRLTVL.

This chain uses TRBV5-4 with TRBJ2-5; 11 bases are shared with TRBD2. V gave up 4 bases and J gave up 3 bases; unmatched junction bases: 8. This CDR3 spans 16 amino acids. CDR1 and CDR2 from the germline V gene are SGHNT and YYREEE (reference sequence). This CDR3 reads CASSPRLAGTEETQYF. DNA for the CDR3: TGTGCCAGCAGCCCCAGACTAGCGGGGACCGAAGAGACCCAGTACTTC.

The chain is built from TRBV19 and TRBJ1-5; D not certain. CDR3 length: 15 amino acids. V was trimmed by 5 bases and J by 4 bases, leaving 15 bases between them. Germline V gene lookup returns CDR1 LNHDA and CDR2 SQIVND (reference sequence). CDR3 loop: CASSVGIASNQPQHF. CDR3 nucleotides: TGTGCCAGTAGTGTAGGGATAGCTAGTAATCAGCCCCAGCATTTT. The full variable domain, its missing parts supplied by reference TRBV19 and TRBJ1-5, is DGGITQSPKYLFRKEGQNVTLSCEQNLNHDAMYWYRQDPGQGLRLIYYSQIVNDFQKGDIAEGYSVSREKKESFPLTVTSAQKNPTAFYLCASSVGIASNQPQHFGDGTRLSIL.

This clone was recorded a few times. V and J are TRBV6-5 and TRBJ2-1; TRBD2 matches at 13 bases. This CDR3 is built from 15 residues. Germline V CDR1 and CDR2: MNHEY, SVGAGI. The ends lost 6 bases at V and 6 bases at J; junction bases unmatched: 5. DNA for the CDR3: TGTGCCAGCAGACCGGGACTAGCGGGGTCCAATGAGCAGTTCTTC. It encodes CASRPGLAGSNEQFF.

CDR3 nucleotide sequence: TGTGCCAGCAGCCAAGAGCTCGGGAGCTCCTACGAGCAGTACTTC. It encodes CASSQELGSSYEQYF. The gene calls are TRBV14 and TRBJ2-7; D possibly corresponds to TRBD2 (6 bases). The CDR3 contains 15 residues. Per the germline V gene, CDR1 is SGHDN and CDR2 is FVKESK. V was pared by 0 bases and J by 0 bases, with 9 bases between. Supplemented by reference TRBV14 and TRBJ2-7, the full variable domain reads EAGVTQFPSHSVIEKGQTVTLRCDPISGHDNLYWYRRVMGKEIKFLLHFVKESKQDESGMPNNRFLAERTGGTYSTLKVQPAELEDSGVYFCASSQELGSSYEQYFGPGTRLTVT.

The chain uses TRBV30 and TRBJ1-3; a possible D gene is TRBD1 (6 bases). Trimming pared 3 bases from V and 3 bases from J, leaving 15 bases between. CDR1 GTSNPN and CDR2 SVGIG come from the germline V gene (reference sequence). The CDR3 sequence is 15 residues long. The CDR3 bases are TGTGCCTGGAGGATTCGGGGGGCGCGTGGAAACACCATATATTTT. Amino acid sequence: CAWRIRGARGNTIYF. Together with reference TRBV30 and TRBJ1-3, the CDR3 gives the full variable domain: SQTIHQWPATLVQPVGSPLSLECTVEGTSNPNLYWYRQAAGRGLQLLFYSVGIGQISSEVPQNLSASRPQDRQFILSSKKLLLSDSGFYLCAWRIRGARGNTIYFGEGSWLTVV.

The CDR3 sequence: CATSREGRGNTIYF. The CDR3 DNA sequence: TGTGCCACCAGCAGAGAGGGGAGAGGAAACACCATATATTTT. The rearrangement links TRBV15 to TRBJ1-3; D is uncertain. The germline V gene encodes CDR1 LNHNV and CDR2 YYDKDF (reference sequence). The CDR3 spans 14 residues. Trimming pared 0 bases from V and 4 bases from J, leaving 7 bases between.

The rearrangement links TRBV11-2 to TRBJ2-5, with 11 bases matching TRBD2. CDR1 is SGHAT, CDR2 FQNNGV, per germline. V was pared by 5 bases and J by 4 bases, with 6 bases of the junction left unmatched. This CDR3 has 15 residues. Here the CDR3 reads CASSHLAGGSETQYF. The CDR3 bases are TGTGCCAGCAGCCATCTAGCGGGAGGCTCAGAGACCCAGTACTTC.

The chain recombines TRBV7-2 with TRBJ2-3; D is undetermined. The V gene's germline CDR1 is SGHTA and CDR2 FQGNSA. The CDR3 is 14 residues long. V gave up 5 bases and J gave up 7 bases, with 16 bases separating them. CDR3 sequence (DNA): TGTGCCAGCAGCCCCGTGGCTTTGTCGAATACGCAGTATTTT. Its protein is CASSPVALSNTQYF.

This chain links TRBV10-2 with TRBJ1-2, with no clear D. The V gene's germline CDR1 is WSHSY and CDR2 SAAADI. There are 12 residues in the CDR3. V dropped 5 bases and J dropped 8 bases, with 12 bases sitting between them. CDR3 in DNA: TGCGCCAGCAGTTCGGCTGGGGAGGGCTACACCTTC. It is translated as CASSSAGEGYTF.

The J gene is TRBJ1-4, the V gene TRBV14, with unresolved D. The CDR3 spans 13 residues. Trimming left V 2 bases short and J 10 bases short, with 11 bases between. Germline V lookup: CDR1 SGHDN, CDR2 FVKESK. The CDR3 DNA is TGTGCCAGCAGCCAAATATTGGATACAAAACTGTTTTTT. Its protein product is CASSQILDTKLFF.

The chain links TRBV10-3 to TRBJ1-6, with TRBD1 identical over 8 bases. Germline V gene lookup returns CDR1 ENHRY and CDR2 SYGVKD. The CDR3 totals 15 residues. With V trimmed by 3 bases and J by 9 bases, 7 bases remained unmatched. The CDR3, as DNA: TGTGCCATCAGTGAACGGACAGGGCTTGGTTCACCCCTCCACTTT. Protein product: CAISERTGLGSPLHF.

The V gene is TRBV2, the J gene TRBJ2-1; no reliable D call. This CDR3 has 17 residues. Germline CDR1 is SNHLY and CDR2 is FYNNEI. Trimming removed 0 bases at V and 0 bases at J, with 12 bases between. The CDR3 reads CASSEAAWVSSYNEQFF. The CDR3 DNA is TGTGCCAGCAGTGAAGCGGCCTGGGTTAGCTCCTACAATGAGCAGTTCTTC. Drawing the rest from reference TRBV2 and TRBJ2-1, the complete variable domain is EPEVTQTPSHQVTQMGQEVILRCVPISNHLYFYWYRQILGQKVEFLVSFYNNEISEKSEIFDDQFSVERPDGSNFTLKIRSTKLEDSAMYFCASSEAAWVSSYNEQFFGPGTRLTVL.

The genes are TRBV19 and TRBJ1-2, with TRBD1 matching over 7 bases. The germline V gene encodes CDR1 LNHDA and CDR2 SQIVND (reference sequence). The CDR3 has 13 residues. The J segment lost 3 bases and the V segment lost 6 bases, leaving 4 bases of the junction unmatched. DNA for the CDR3: TGTGCCAGTAGAGGGGGCCGGTACTATGGCTACACCTTC. The encoded protein is CASRGGRYYGYTF. Complete variable domain (other parts from reference TRBV19 and TRBJ1-2): DGGITQSPKYLFRKEGQNVTLSCEQNLNHDAMYWYRQDPGQGLRLIYYSQIVNDFQKGDIAEGYSVSREKKESFPLTVTSAQKNPTAFYLCASRGGRYYGYTFGSGTRLTVV.

The chain employs TRBV7-3 and TRBJ2-5; 11 nucleotides align to TRBD1. V gave up 4 bases and J gave up 4 bases; unmatched junction bases: 8. There are 16 residues in the CDR3. Germline loops: CDR1 SGHTA, CDR2 FQGTGA. The CDR3 is CASSSQGTGGIETQYF. The CDR3 DNA reads TGTGCCAGCAGCTCACAGGGGACAGGGGGGATAGAGACCCAGTACTTC. The full variable domain, rest sourced from reference TRBV7-3 and TRBJ2-5, is GAGVSQTPSNKVTEKGKYVELRCDPISGHTALYWYRQSLGQGPEFLIYFQGTGAADDSGLPNDRFFAVRPEGSVSTLKIQRTERGDSAVYLCASSSQGTGGIETQYFGPGTRLLVL.

The J gene is TRBJ1-4, the V gene TRBV27; D is uncertain. Trimming shortened V by 6 bases and J by 10 bases, and 21 bases separated the two germline ends. Germline CDR1 and CDR2: MNHEY and SMNVEV (reference sequence). The CDR3 extends over 15 amino acids. CDR3 DNA sequence: TGTGCCAGCAGGGTTGGGCAGGCGTTTTCGGGAAAACTGTTTTTT. Translation gives CASRVGQAFSGKLFF.

This clone appeared a few times. CDR3 nucleotide sequence: TGTGCCAGCAGCTTAGCCAGGCGCTCCTACGAGCAGTACTTC. Amino acids: CASSLARRSYEQYF. This rearrangement joins TRBV11-2 to TRBJ2-7; no reliable D call. The CDR3 length is 14 residues. Germline lookup yields CDR1 SGHAT and CDR2 FQNNGV. V lost 1 base and J 0 bases, leaving 7 bases between the germline ends.

The genes are TRBV9 and TRBJ2-1, with 10 bases that match TRBD1. Germline loops: CDR1 SGDLS, CDR2 YYNGEE. Trimming at V came to 3 bases and at J to 4 bases, leaving 4 bases not matched to a gene. CDR3 size: 15 residues. CDR3 in DNA: TGTGCCAGCAGCGCAGGGACAGGGGTGTACAATGAGCAGTTCTTC. Residues: CASSAGTGVYNEQFF.

The chain is built from TRBV5-4 and TRBJ2-5; D gene unclear. The J call is uncertain, as TRBJ2-7 better fits the DNA end. Germline V gene lookup returns CDR1 SGHNT and CDR2 YYREEE (reference sequence). The CDR3 covers 13 residues. The CDR3 bases are TGTGCCAGCAGCATGGGGTGGCGGTACGAGCAGTACTTC. It is translated as CASSMGWRYEQYF.

This clone occurred once. This CDR3 is also generated by other DNA sequences in the sample. This chain connects TRBV7-3 to TRBJ2-5, with D unresolved. This CDR3 is built from 13 residues. The germline V gene has CDR1 SGHTA and CDR2 FQGTGA. Trimming left V 4 bases short and J 5 bases short, with 11 bases between. The CDR3 sequence is CASSSGVGETQYF. CDR3 coding DNA: TGTGCCAGCAGCTCCGGAGTGGGGGAGACCCAGTACTTC.